This entry lists 12 T cell receptor beta chains sequenced from one sample in a study of chemoradiotherapy in HPV16-positive cancers. TCRdb keeps only in-frame clones here, not all; method: immunoSEQ multiplex PCR. Here the sample spans 15,000 to 20,000 clones, just under 90% being singletons. Sequencing was performed on blood, taken from a patient who underwent chemoradiotherapy. These receptors came from a human donor with HPV-associated anogenital cancer.

This sequence joins TRBV30 and TRBJ1-1; D is unresolved. Germline V lookup: CDR1 GTSNPN, CDR2 SVGIG (reference sequence). The V end lost 0 bases, the J end lost 7 bases, and 12 bases lay between the germline ends. CDR3 length: 13 residues. DNA for the CDR3: TGTGCCTGGAGTGTACGGTCTACCAATGAAGCTTTCTTT. Protein: CAWSVRSTNEAFF.

The chain joins TRBV27 to TRBJ2-7; D is unclear. Germline CDR1 and CDR2: MNHEY and SMNVEV (reference sequence). CDR3 length: 13 residues. V gave up 2 bases and J gave up 1 base, with 6 bases separating them. CDR3: CASSLKVSYEQYF. In nucleotides, the CDR3 is TGTGCCAGCAGTTTAAAGGTTTCCTACGAGCAGTACTTC.

The CDR3 is CASIKNRGHNEQFF. CDR3 coding DNA: TGTGCCAGTATCAAGAACAGGGGTCACAATGAGCAGTTCTTC. This sequence joins TRBV19 and TRBJ2-1; 7 bases are a match to TRBD1. After removal of 7 bases from V and 5 bases from J, the junction contained 8 bases not matched to a gene. The CDR3 consists of 14 residues. Germline CDR1 and CDR2: LNHDA and SQIVND (reference sequence).

DNA for the CDR3: TGTGCCAGCAGCTTAGGGGACAGCCGCTACACCTTC. Its translation is CASSLGDSRYTF. V gene TRBV11-2 combines with J gene TRBJ1-2; TRBD1 matches at 7 bases. CDR3 length: 12 residues. The germline gives CDR1 SGHAT, CDR2 FQNNGV. With V trimmed by 1 base and J by 9 bases, 2 bases remained unmatched.

The J gene is TRBJ2-5, the V gene TRBV5-4; 10 positions match TRBD2. The CDR3 runs to 17 residues. Germline CDR1 SGHNT, CDR2 YYREEE (reference sequence). V shed 4 bases and J 2 bases; nucleotides not matched to a gene: 11. The CDR3 loop is CASSPSPTSGSQETQYF. The DNA of the CDR3 is TGTGCCAGCAGCCCCTCCCCGACTAGCGGGTCTCAAGAGACCCAGTACTTC.

V usage is TRBV6-1 and J usage is TRBJ1-5, with no clear D. The CDR3 loop spans 14 amino acids. The germline V gene encodes CDR1 MNHNS and CDR2 SASEGT. Between the trimmed V and J ends, which lost 3 bases and 4 bases, there was a span of 10 bases. The CDR3 sequence: CASSDAGLNQPQHF. The DNA of the CDR3 is TGTGCCAGCAGTGACGCAGGACTTAATCAGCCCCAGCATTTT.

The J gene is TRBJ2-7, the V gene TRBV4-1, with 9 bases fitting TRBD1. This CDR3 is 18 amino acids long. Germline V gene sequence: CDR1 MGHRA, CDR2 YSYEKL. V lost 0 bases, J lost 1 base, and 10 bases stayed unmatched. The CDR3 sequence: CASSQEGGVGTGSYEQYF. CDR3 DNA: TGCGCCAGCAGCCAAGAAGGGGGGGTAGGGACAGGGTCCTACGAGCAGTACTTC.

The rearrangement joins TRBV11-2 to TRBJ2-3; 9 nucleotides match TRBD1. Trimming at V came to 1 base and at J to 5 bases, leaving 4 bases not matched to a gene. Germline-derived CDR1 and CDR2 are SGHAT and FQNNGV. The CDR3 runs to 15 residues. The CDR3 is CASSLGTGVGDTQYF. The CDR3 bases are TGTGCCAGCAGCTTAGGGACAGGGGTTGGAGATACGCAGTATTTT.

The V call is TRBV11-3, the J call TRBJ2-7; 8 bases fit TRBD1. Germline V gene data show CDR1 as SGHNT and CDR2 as YENEEA. J was trimmed by 3 bases and V by 3 bases; bases with no gene match: 13. This CDR3 has 17 residues. This CDR3 reads CASSFNLGQGNNYEQYF. The CDR3 DNA reads as TGTGCCAGCAGCTTCAACCTTGGACAGGGAAATAACTACGAGCAGTACTTC.

The chain uses TRBV4-1 and TRBJ2-1, with 7 bases that match TRBD2. This CDR3 is built from 13 residues. J gave up 9 bases and V 3 bases, and 5 bases lay outside the gene matches. Germline CDR1 reads MGHRA; CDR2 reads YSYEKL. The CDR3 is CASSHPGTTEQFF. Here the CDR3 DNA reads TGCGCCAGCAGCCACCCGGGGACTACTGAGCAGTTCTTC.

The rearrangement joins TRBV7-9 to TRBJ1-1, with 8 positions matching TRBD1. This CDR3 contains 14 residues. In germline, CDR1 is SEHNR, CDR2 FQNEAQ (reference sequence). J lost 4 bases, V lost 5 bases, and 6 bases had no gene match. The CDR3 nucleotides read TGTGCCAGCAGCCCGTGGACAGGGATCACTGAAGCTTTCTTT. Translation gives CASSPWTGITEAFF. Full variable domain (missing parts from reference TRBV7-9 and TRBJ1-1): DTGVSQNPRHKITKRGQNVTFRCDPISEHNRLYWYRQTLGQGPEFLTYFQNEAQLEKSRLLSDRFSAERPKGSFSTLEIQRTEQGDSAMYLCASSPWTGITEAFFGQGTRLTVV.

The V gene is TRBV7-2, the J gene TRBJ2-2; D might be TRBD1 (6 bases). CDR3 size: 16 residues. Trimming cost V 4 bases and J 7 bases, with 19 bases left between them. Looked up from germline, CDR1 is SGHTA and CDR2 is FQGNSA. In DNA form, the CDR3 reads TGTGCCAGCAGCTCCCGATGGGACATTGGTGACGGGGAGCTGTTTTTT. It specifies CASSSRWDIGDGELFF.